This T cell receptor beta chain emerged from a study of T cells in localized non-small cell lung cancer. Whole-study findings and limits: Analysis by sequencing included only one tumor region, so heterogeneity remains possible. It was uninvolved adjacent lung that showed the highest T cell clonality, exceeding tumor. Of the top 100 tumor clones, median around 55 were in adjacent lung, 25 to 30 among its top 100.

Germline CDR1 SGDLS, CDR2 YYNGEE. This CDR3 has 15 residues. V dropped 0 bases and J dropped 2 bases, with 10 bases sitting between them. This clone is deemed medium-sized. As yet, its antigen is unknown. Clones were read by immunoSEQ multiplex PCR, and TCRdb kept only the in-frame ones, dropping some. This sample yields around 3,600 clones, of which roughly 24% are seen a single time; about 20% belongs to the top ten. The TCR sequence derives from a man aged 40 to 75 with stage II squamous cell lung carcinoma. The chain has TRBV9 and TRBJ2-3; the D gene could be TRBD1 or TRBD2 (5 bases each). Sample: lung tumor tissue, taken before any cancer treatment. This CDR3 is CASSVGGGLTDTQYF. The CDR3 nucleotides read TGTGCCAGCAGCGTAGGTGGGGGTCTCACAGATACGCAGTATTTT.